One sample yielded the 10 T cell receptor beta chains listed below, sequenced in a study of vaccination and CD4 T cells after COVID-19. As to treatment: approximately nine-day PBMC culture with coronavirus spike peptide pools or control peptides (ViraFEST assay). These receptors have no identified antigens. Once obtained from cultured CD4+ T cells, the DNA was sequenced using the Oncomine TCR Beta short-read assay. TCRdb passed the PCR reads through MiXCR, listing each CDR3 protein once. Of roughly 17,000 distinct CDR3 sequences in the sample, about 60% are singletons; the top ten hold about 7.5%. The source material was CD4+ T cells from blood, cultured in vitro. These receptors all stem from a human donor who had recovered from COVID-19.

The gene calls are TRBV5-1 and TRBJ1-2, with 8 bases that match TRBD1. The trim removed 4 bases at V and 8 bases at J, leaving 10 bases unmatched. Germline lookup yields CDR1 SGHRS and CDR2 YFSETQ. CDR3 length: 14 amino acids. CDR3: CASSQGQGEMGYTF. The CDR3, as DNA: TGCGCCAGCAGCCAAGGACAGGGTGAAATGGGCTACACCTTC.

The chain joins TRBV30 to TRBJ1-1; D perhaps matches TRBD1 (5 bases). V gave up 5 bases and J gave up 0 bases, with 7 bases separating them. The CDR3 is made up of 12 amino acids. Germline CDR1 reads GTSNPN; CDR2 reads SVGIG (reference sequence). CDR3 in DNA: TGTGCCTGGGGCAGGGTGAACACTGAAGCTTTCTTT. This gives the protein CAWGRVNTEAFF.

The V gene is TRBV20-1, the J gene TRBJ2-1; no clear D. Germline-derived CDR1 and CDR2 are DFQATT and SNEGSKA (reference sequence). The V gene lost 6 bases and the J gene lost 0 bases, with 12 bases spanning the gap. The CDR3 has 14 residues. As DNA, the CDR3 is TGCAGTGCCCCGTCGGCTAGCTCCTACAATGAGCAGTTCTTC. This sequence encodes CSAPSASSYNEQFF.

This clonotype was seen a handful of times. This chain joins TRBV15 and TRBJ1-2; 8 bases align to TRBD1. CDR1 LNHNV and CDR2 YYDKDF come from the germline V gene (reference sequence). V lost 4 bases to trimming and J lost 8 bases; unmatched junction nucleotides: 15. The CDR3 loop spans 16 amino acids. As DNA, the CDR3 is TGTGCCACCAGCATCAACCCGGACAGGGCGACGGGGGGCTACACCTTC. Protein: CATSINPDRATGGYTF.

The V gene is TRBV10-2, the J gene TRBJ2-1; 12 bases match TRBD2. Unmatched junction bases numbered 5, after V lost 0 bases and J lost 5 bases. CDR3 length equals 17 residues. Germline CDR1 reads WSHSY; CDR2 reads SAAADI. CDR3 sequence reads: CASSESMGLAGHNEQFF. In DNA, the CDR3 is TGCGCCAGCAGTGAGTCAATGGGACTAGCGGGTCACAATGAGCAGTTCTTC.

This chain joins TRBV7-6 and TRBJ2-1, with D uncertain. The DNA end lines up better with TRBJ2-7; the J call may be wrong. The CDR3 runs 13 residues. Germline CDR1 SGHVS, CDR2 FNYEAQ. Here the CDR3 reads CASSPNGAYEQYF. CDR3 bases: TGTGCCAGCAGCCCCAATGGGGCCTACGAGCAGTACTTC.

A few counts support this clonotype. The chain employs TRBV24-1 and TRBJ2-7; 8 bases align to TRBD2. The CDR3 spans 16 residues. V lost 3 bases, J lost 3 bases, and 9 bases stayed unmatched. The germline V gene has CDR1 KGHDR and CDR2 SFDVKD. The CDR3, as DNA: TGTGCCACCAGTGATCCAACCCGCGGGGGGATCTACGAGCAGTACTTC. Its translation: CATSDPTRGGIYEQYF.

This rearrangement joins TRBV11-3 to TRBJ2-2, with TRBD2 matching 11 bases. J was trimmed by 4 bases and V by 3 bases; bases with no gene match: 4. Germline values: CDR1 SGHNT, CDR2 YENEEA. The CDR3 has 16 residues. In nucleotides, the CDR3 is TGTGCCAGCAGCTTTACCGGGACTAGCGGCACCGGGGAGCTGTTTTTT. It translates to CASSFTGTSGTGELFF.

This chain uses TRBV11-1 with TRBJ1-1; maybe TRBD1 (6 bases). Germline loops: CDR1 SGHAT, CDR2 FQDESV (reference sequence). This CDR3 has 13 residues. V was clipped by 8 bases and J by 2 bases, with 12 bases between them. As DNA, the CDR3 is TGTGCCAGCGAAGGACAGCTAAACACTGAAGCTTTCTTT. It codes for CASEGQLNTEAFF.

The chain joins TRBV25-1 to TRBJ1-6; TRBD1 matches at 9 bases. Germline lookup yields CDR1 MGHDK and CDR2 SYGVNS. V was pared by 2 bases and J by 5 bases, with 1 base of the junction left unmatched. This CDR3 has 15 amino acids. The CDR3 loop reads CASSEGDRDNSPLHF. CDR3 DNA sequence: TGTGCCAGCAGTGAAGGGGACAGGGATAATTCACCCCTCCACTTT.